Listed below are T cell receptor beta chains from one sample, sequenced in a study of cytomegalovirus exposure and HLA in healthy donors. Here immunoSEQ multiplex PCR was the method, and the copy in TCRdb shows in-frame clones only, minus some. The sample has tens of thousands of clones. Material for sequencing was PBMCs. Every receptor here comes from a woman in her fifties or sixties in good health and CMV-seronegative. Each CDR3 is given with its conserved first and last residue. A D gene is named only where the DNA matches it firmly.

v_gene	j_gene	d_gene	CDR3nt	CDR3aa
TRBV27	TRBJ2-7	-	TGTGCCAGCACCTTACTCTACGAGCAGTACTTC	CASTLLYEQYF
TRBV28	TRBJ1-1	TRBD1	TGTGCCAGCAGTTTAGGGACAGGGGTCTATGGAGCTTTCTTT	CASSLGTGVYGAFF
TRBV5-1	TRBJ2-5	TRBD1	TGCGCCAGCAGGGGACAGGGGGCGGGAGAGACCCAGTACTTC	CASRGQGAGETQYF
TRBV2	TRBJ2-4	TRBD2	TGTGCCAGCAGTGATGTGGGGTGGGCACTAGCGGGAGTCCACATTCAGTACTTC	CASSDVGWALAGVHIQYF
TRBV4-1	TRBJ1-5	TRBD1	TGCGCCAGCAGCCAAGTTAACGGATGGACAGGGGGCCGCAACCCGAATCAGCCCCAGCATTTT	CASSQVNGWTGGRNPNQPQHF
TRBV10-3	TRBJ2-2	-	TGTGCCATCAGTTCAGGGGCCACCGGGGAGCTGTTTTTT	CAISSGATGELFF
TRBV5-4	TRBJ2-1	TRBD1	TGTGCCAGCAGCGACAGGGGAAAGCAGTTCTTC	CASSDRGKQFF
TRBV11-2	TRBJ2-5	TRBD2	TGTGCCAGCAGCTTAGATTGGGGGCTAGCGGGAGGAGAGACCCAGTACTTC	CASSLDWGLAGGETQYF
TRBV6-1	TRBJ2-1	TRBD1	TGTGCCAGCAAGGGGACAGGGGGCTTCAATGAGCAGTTCTTC	CASKGTGGFNEQFF
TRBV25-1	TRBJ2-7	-	TGTGCCAGCAGTGAACCCAAACGGGGCTACGAGCAGTACTTC	CASSEPKRGYEQYF
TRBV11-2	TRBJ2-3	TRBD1	TGTGCCAGCAGCTTAATCACAGGGGGCCTTGGGGCAGATACGCAGTATTTT	CASSLITGGLGADTQYF
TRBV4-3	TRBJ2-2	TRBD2	TGCGCCAGCAGCCAAACGGGACTAGCGGTGAACACCGGGGAGCTGTTTTTT	CASSQTGLAVNTGELFF
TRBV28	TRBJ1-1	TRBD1	TGTGCCAGCAGTCGGCCTCGACAGGGATTCACTGAAGCTTTCTTT	CASSRPRQGFTEAFF
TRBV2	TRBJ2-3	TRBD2	TGTGCCAGCAGTGGGGGACTAGCGGGAGGTGCAGATACGCAGTATTTT	CASSGGLAGGADTQYF
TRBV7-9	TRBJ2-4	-	TGTGCCAGCAGCTTAGTCGGGCAGGGCAAAAACATTCAGTACTTC	CASSLVGQGKNIQYF
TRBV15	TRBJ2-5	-	TGTGCCACCAGCAGAGATCGGGAGACCCAGTACTTC	CATSRDRETQYF
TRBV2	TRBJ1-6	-	TGTGCCAGCCGGTTTACAGGCCTAGGGTCACCCCTCCACTTT	CASRFTGLGSPLHF
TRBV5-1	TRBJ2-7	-	TGCGCCAGCAGCTTGGAGGGGGAGTCCTACGAGCAGTACTTC	CASSLEGESYEQYF
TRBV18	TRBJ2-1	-	TGTGCCAGCTCACCACCTCCGACAGCGAAATACAATGAGCAGTTCTTC	CASSPPPTAKYNEQFF
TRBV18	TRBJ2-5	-	TGTGCCAGCTCACCCCAGGGACAAGAGACCCAGTACTTC	CASSPQGQETQYF
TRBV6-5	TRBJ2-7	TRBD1	TGTGCCAGCAGTTACCCCGGACAGGGGAAAGGCTACGAGCAGTACTTC	CASSYPGQGKGYEQYF
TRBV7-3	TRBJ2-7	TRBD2	TGTGCCAGCAGCTTAGTAGCGGGAGCCCTCTACGAGCAGTACTTC	CASSLVAGALYEQYF
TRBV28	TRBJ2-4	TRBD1	TGTGCCAGCAGTACCTCCGGGACAGGTTCGAAAAACATTCAGTACTTC	CASSTSGTGSKNIQYF
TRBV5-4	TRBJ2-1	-	TGTGCCAGCAGCTCCAGGGCGGGGTACAATGAGCAGTTCTTC	CASSSRAGYNEQFF
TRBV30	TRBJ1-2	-	TGTGCCTGGACCAAATCAACCACAGGGTCGGGCTACACCTTC	CAWTKSTTGSGYTF
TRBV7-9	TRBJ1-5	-	TGTGCCAGCAGCTCCCTGGGAGATGGCAATCAGCCCCAGCATTTT	CASSSLGDGNQPQHF
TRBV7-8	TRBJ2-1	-	TGTGCCAGCAGCTTAGGTGGACTCTACAATGAGCAGTTCTTC	CASSLGGLYNEQFF
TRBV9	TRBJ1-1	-	TGTGCCAGCAGCGTAGACATAGGGGACACTGAAGCTTTCTTT	CASSVDIGDTEAFF
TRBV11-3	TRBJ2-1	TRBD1	TGTGCCAGCAGCTTAGGGGGGACAGGGGGGGAGGAGGAGCAGTTCTTC	CASSLGGTGGEEEQFF
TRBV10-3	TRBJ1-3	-	TGTGCCATTTCGGACAGCTCTGACACCATATATTTT	CAISDSSDTIYF
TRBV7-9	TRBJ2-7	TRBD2	TGTGCCAGCAGCTTAATGGCGGGAGCGCAAGACGAGCAGTACTTC	CASSLMAGAQDEQYF
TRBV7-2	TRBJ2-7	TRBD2	TGTGCCAGCAGCCCAAGGCTGGCGCGGGAGAGTCTCCACGAGCAGTACTTC	CASSPRLARESLHEQYF
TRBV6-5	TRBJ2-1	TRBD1	TGTGCCAGCAGTTACTCATCCAGGGGGTACAATGAGCAGTTCTTC	CASSYSSRGYNEQFF
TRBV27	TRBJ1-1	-	TGTGCCAGCAGTCCGCCGACGGTCGAGGTCACTGAAGCTTTCTTT	CASSPPTVEVTEAFF
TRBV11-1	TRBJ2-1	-	TGTGCCAGCAGCTTGGCAAATGAGCAGTTCTTC	CASSLANEQFF
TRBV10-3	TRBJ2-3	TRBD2	TGTGCCATCAGTGAGTTTAGCGGGAGTGGAGATACGCAGTATTTT	CAISEFSGSGDTQYF
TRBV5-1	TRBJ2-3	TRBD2	TGCGCCAGCAGCTTGGTACTAGCGGGGCCCACAGATACGCAGTATTTT	CASSLVLAGPTDTQYF
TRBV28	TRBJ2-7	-	TGTGCCAGCAGTTCTGCGGTCTACGAGCAGTACTTC	CASSSAVYEQYF
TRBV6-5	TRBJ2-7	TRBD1	TGTGCCAGCAGTTACACCGACAGGGGGAAGGGGTACGAGCAGTACTTC	CASSYTDRGKGYEQYF
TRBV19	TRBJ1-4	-	TGTGCCAGTAGTAAAGGAGACCGACAGAACGTAGGGGAAAAACTGTTTTTT	CASSKGDRQNVGEKLFF
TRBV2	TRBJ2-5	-	TGTGCCAGCAGTGAAGTTAAGACCCAGTACTTC	CASSEVKTQYF
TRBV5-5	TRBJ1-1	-	TGTGCCAGCAGCTTGGCTCTAAACACTGAAGCTTTCTTT	CASSLALNTEAFF
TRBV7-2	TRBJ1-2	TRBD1	TGTGCCAGCAGCACGGGACAGGGGTCAGGCTACACCTTC	CASSTGQGSGYTF
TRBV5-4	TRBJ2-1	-	TGTGCCAGCAGCTTGGAAGTCCTCGGTCAGGGGAATGAGCAGTTCTTC	CASSLEVLGQGNEQFF
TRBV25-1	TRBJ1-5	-	TGTGCCAGCAGTGAGGACCCTGGGAGTCAGCCCCAGCATTTT	CASSEDPGSQPQHF
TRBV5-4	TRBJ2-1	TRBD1	TGTGCCAGCAGCAGGGACAGGGGAAGTGTGAATGAGCAGTTCTTC	CASSRDRGSVNEQFF
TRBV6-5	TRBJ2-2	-	TGTGCCAGCAGAAGAGATCTAGAGTCCATCGGGGAGCTGTTTTTT	CASRRDLESIGELFF
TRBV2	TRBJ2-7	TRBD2	TGTGCCAGCCAGGGGGCGCGCCAGTCGGGGACTAGCGGGAAGGGGTACGAGCAGTACTTC	CASQGARQSGTSGKGYEQYF
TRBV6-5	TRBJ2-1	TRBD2	TGTGCCAGCAGCCTAGCGGGAGCGTACAATGAGCAGTTCTTC	CASSLAGAYNEQFF
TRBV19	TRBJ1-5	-	TGTGCCAGTAGTATCGGGGGACAGCCCCAGCATTTT	CASSIGGQPQHF
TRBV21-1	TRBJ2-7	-	TGTGCCAGCTATTCTAGCGGGAACCCTTCCTACGAGCAGTACTTC	CASYSSGNPSYEQYF
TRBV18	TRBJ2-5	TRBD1	TGTGCCAGCTCACTAAGACAGGGAGAGACCCAGTACTTC	CASSLRQGETQYF